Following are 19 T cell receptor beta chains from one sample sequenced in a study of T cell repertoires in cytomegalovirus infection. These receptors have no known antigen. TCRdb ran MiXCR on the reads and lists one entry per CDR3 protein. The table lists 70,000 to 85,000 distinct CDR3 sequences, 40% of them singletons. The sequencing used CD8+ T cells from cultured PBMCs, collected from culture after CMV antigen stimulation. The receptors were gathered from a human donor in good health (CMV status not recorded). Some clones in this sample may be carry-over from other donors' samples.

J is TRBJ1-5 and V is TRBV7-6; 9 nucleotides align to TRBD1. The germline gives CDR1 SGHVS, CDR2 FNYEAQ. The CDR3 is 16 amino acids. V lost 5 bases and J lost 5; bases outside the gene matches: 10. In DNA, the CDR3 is TGTGCCAGCAGCCCCACCGTAGGACAGGGGCATCAGCCCCAGCATTTT. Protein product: CASSPTVGQGHQPQHF.

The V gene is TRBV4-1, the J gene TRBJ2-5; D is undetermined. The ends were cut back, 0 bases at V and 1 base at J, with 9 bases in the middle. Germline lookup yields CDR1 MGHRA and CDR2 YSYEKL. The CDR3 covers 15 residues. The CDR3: CASSQDSGSQETQYF. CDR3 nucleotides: TGCGCCAGCAGCCAAGATTCCGGCAGCCAAGAGACCCAGTACTTC.

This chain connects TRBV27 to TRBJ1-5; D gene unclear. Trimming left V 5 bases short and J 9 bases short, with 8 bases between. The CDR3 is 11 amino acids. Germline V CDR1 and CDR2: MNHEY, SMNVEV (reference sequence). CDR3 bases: TGTGCCAGCAGTCCCGGTTTGCCCCAGCATTTT. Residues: CASSPGLPQHF.

CDR3 DNA: TGTGCCAGCAGCTCTATCGGGGAGCGGGGGGGCCTAGAGACCCAGTACTTC. This gives the protein CASSSIGERGGLETQYF. The V and J genes are TRBV11-2 and TRBJ2-5; 10 nucleotides align to TRBD2. V lost 4 bases and J lost 4; bases outside the gene matches: 12. The V gene's germline CDR1 is SGHAT and CDR2 FQNNGV. The CDR3 has 17 residues. The full variable domain, in which reference TRBV11-2 and TRBJ2-5 provide the parts outside the CDR3, is EAGVAQSPRYKIIEKRQSVAFWCNPISGHATLYWYQQILGQGPKLLIQFQNNGVVDDSQLPKDRFSAERLKGVDSTLKIQPAKLEDSAVYLCASSSIGERGGLETQYFGPGTRLLVL.

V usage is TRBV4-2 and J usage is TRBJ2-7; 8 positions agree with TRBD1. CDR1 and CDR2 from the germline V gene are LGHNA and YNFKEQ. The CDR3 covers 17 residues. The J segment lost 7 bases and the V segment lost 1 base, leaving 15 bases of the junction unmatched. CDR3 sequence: CASSQARTGTGTGEQYF. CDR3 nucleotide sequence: TGTGCCAGCAGCCAAGCCCGAACCGGGACAGGAACGGGGGAGCAGTACTTC.

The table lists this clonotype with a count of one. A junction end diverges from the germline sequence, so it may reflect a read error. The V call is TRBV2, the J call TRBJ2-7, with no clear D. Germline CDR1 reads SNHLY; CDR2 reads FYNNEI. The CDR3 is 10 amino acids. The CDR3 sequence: CASSGAVWNF. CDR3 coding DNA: TGTGCCAGCAGTGGGGCCGTTTGGAACTTC.

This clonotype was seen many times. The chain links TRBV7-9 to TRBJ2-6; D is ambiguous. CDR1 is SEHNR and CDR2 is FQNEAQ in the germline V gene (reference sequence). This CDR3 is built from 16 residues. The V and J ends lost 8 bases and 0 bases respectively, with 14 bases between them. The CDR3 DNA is TGTGCCAGCCGGTCGGGTTCACGCTCTGGGGCCAACGTCCTGACTTTC. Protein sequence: CASRSGSRSGANVLTF. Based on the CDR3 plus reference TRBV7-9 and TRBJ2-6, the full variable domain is DTGVSQNPRHKITKRGQNVTFRCDPISEHNRLYWYRQTLGQGPEFLTYFQNEAQLEKSRLLSDRFSAERPKGSFSTLEIQRTEQGDSAMYLCASRSGSRSGANVLTFGAGSRLTVL.

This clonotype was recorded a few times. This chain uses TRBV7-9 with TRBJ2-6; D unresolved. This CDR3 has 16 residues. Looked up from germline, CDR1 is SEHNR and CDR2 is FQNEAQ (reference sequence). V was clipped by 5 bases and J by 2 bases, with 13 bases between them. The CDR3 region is CASSTDPPPGANVLTF. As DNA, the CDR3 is TGTGCCAGCAGCACAGATCCCCCCCCTGGGGCCAACGTCCTGACTTTC.

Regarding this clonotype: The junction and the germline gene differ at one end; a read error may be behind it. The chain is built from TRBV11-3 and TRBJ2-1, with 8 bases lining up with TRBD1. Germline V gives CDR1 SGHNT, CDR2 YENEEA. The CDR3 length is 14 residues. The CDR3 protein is CASSSTDRVNERFF. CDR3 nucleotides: TGTGCCAGCAGCTCAACGGACAGGGTCAATGAGCGGTTCTTC.

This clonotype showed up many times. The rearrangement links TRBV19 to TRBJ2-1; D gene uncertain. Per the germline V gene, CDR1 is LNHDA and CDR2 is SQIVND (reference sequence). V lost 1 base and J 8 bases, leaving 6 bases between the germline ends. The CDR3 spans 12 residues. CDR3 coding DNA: TGTGCCAGTAGTATAGGAGCGCATGAGCAGTTCTTC. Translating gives CASSIGAHEQFF.

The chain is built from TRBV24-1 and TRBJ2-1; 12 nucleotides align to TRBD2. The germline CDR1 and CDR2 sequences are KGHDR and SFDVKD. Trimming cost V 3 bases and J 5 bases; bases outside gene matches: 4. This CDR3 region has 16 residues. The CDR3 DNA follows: TGTGCCACCAGTGATCTAGCGGGGGGGCAGGACAATGAGCAGTTCTTC. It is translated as CATSDLAGGQDNEQFF.

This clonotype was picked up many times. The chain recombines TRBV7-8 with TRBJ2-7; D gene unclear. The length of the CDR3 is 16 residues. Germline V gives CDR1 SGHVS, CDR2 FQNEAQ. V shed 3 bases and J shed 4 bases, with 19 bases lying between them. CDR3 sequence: CASSLLTGPSRYEQYF. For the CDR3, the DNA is TGTGCCAGCAGCTTGCTCACCGGGCCCAGTAGGTACGAGCAGTACTTC.

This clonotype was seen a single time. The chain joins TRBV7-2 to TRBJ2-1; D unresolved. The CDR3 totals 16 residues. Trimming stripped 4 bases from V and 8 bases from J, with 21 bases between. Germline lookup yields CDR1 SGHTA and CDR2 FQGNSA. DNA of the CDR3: TGTGCCAGCAGCTCGCTCAGCTTAGGGTTCTCGGATGAGCAGTTCTTC. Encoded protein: CASSSLSLGFSDEQFF.

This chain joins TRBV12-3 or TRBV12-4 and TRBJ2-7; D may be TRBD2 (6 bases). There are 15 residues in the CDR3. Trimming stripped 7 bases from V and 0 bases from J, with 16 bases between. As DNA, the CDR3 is TGTGCCAGCACCCCGCCCGGGGGTTACTCCTACGAGCAGTACTTC. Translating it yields CASTPPGGYSYEQYF.

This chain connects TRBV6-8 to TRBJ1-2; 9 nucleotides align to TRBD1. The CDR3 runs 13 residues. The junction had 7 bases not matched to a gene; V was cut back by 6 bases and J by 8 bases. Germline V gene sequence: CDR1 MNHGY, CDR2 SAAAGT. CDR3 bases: TGTGCCAGCAGAGCCGGGACAGGGAGAGGCTACACCTTC. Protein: CASRAGTGRGYTF.

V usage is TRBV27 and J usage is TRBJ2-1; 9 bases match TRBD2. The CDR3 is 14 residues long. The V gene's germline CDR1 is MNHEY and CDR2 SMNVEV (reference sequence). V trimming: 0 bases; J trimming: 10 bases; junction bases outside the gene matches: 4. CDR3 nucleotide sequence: TGTGCCAGCAGTTTATCGCTAGCGGGGAACGAGCAGTTCTTC. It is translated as CASSLSLAGNEQFF.

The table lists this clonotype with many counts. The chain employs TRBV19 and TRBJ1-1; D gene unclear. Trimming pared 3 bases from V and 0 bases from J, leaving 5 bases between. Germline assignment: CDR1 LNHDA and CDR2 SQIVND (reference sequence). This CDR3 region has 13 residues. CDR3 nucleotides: TGTGCCAGTAGTATCTTCATGAACACTGAAGCTTTCTTT. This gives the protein CASSIFMNTEAFF.

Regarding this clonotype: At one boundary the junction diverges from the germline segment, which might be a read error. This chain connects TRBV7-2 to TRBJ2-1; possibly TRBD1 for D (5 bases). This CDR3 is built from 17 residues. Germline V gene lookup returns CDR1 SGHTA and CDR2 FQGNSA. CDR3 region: CASSLKGPRSSFNEQFF. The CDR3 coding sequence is TGTGCCAGCAGTCTTAAGGGGCCAAGGAGCTCCTTCAATGAGCAGTTCTTC.

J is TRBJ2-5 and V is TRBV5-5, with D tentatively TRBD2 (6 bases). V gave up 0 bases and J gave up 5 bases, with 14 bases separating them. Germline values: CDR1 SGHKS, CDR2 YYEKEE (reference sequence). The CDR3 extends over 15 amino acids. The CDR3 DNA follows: TGTGCCAGCAGCTTGGAGGAGGGTCTCGAGGAGACCCAGTACTTC. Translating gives CASSLEEGLEETQYF. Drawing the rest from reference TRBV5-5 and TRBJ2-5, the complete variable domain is DAGVTQSPTHLIKTRGQQVTLRCSPISGHKSVSWYQQVLGQGPQFIFQYYEKEERGRGNFPDRFSARQFPNYSSELNVNALLLGDSALYLCASSLEEGLEETQYFGPGTRLLVL.